This T cell receptor beta chain was profiled in a study of T cell responses to AZD1222 COVID-19 vaccine. Turning to this clone: The antigen remains undetermined.

Trimming removed 9 bases from V and 0 bases from J, with 11 bases in between. CDR3 length: 14 residues. Germline assignment: CDR1 LNHDA and CDR2 SQIVND (reference sequence). Overall study findings and caveats: Dominant CD4 TCR responses targeted spike regions 160-218 and 743-854. Just 6 or 7 AZD1222 recipients were seropositive at baseline. Every sample of the repertoires postdated the peak T cell response.

Generated by immunoSEQ multiplex PCR, the TCRdb table keeps only in-frame clones and is missing some. The sample lists under 140,000 clones; over 75% were seen once. V gene TRBV19 combines with J gene TRBJ2-2; no firm D call. The sample here was peripheral blood, taken on day 0 of AZD1222 vaccination. The receptor comes from an adult in good health. CDR3 coding DNA: TGTGCCAGCGCTTGGCTATCGAACACCGGGGAGCTGTTTTTT. Amino acids: CASAWLSNTGELFF. The complete variable domain, with remaining parts taken from reference TRBV19 and TRBJ2-2, reads DGGITQSPKYLFRKEGQNVTLSCEQNLNHDAMYWYRQDPGQGLRLIYYSQIVNDFQKGDIAEGYSVSREKKESFPLTVTSAQKNPTAFYLCASAWLSNTGELFFGEGSRLTVL.